This TCR beta chain was recorded in a study of OX40 agonist ivuxolimab in advanced cancers. In terms of the full investigation: Ivuxolimab, which targeted the costimulatory receptor OX40 (CD134), was an agonistic, fully human IgG2 monoclonal antibody. The dose-escalation cohort was approximately 83% male with a mean age of about 60 years, ranging from about 20 to 85. Peripheral TCRbeta sequencing aimed to test whether ivuxolimab altered TCR sequence diversity and caused clonal T-cell expansion. The paper reports the monotherapy dose-escalation portion (N ≈ 52 patients) of the phase I ivuxolimab trial. Of the roughly 50 dose-escalation patients, hepatocellular carcinoma was present in some 19, melanoma in approximately 15, renal cell carcinoma in 9 and head and neck cancer in 9. Patients were allowed to have had prior anti-PD-1, anti-PD-L1 or anti-CTLA-4 therapy, and approximately 40% of the dose-escalation patients had previously received checkpoint inhibitors. Intravenous ivuxolimab was administered to patients every 2 weeks at six dose levels: 0.01, 0.1, 0.3, 1.5, 3 and 10 mg/kg. Partial responses occurred in three dose-escalation patients, of whom one had hepatocellular carcinoma and two had cutaneous melanoma. The paper as a whole reports these results and caveats: After ivuxolimab, more expanded clones were found on average in CD8+ T cells than in CD4+ T cells. At doses from 0.1 to 3.0 mg/kg, clonal expansion was seen in both CD4+ and CD8+ blood T cells between baseline and week 6. The antigen specificity of the clonally expanded peripheral T cells was not determined. In the 0.1-3.0 mg/kg groups, partial responders had among the lowest normalized peripheral clonal expansion, particularly in CD8+ T cells. Low levels of normalized T-cell clonal expansion were also seen in some patients who did not respond.

About this clone: What this receptor recognizes is not known. Base qualities are not recorded, but no much larger clone differs from it by a single base.

The trial excluded patients who had a history of autoimmune disease or who were on systemic immunosuppression. In every dose cohort, peripheral blood was drawn for TCR sequencing at baseline, cycle 4 day 1, and cycle 7 day 1. The samples were taken from a phase I, first-in-human, multicenter, open-label dose-escalation trial of ivuxolimab. Adults with locally advanced or metastatic head and neck squamous cell, hepatocellular, melanoma or renal cell carcinoma were enrolled in the trial. Before TCR sequencing, CD4+ and CD8+ T cells were separately sorted from peripheral blood. Trimming removed 1 base from V and 3 bases from J, leaving 16 bases between the germline ends. CDR1 SGHVS and CDR2 FQNEAQ were looked up in the germline V gene. CDR3 length: 17 amino acids, cysteine to phenylalanine. The only DNA kept is the CDR3, 51 bases in frame from the first base. Genomic DNA was extracted from sorted cells for sequencing of the TCRbeta CDR3 region. TCRbeta CDR3 regions were sequenced using the immunoSEQ Assay. The clones in this table, taken by TCRdb from immuneACCESS, are in-frame only. Not every clone is retained; where verified, under half of the shortfall comes from an unresolved V gene, and the cause of the rest is unknown. The sample records some 83,000 clones, 93% of which are singletons. The ten biggest clones cover over 5% of the sample.

The chain is encoded by TRBV7-8 joined to TRBJ1-5, with the D gene not clear enough to name. This sample comprised CD4+ or CD8+ T cells sorted from blood, obtained in a trial of the OX40 agonist ivuxolimab. This receptor was identified in an adult with an advanced solid tumor such as melanoma, head and neck, liver or kidney cancer. The CDR3 has the sequence CASSLGPSVGSNQPQHF. The DNA is as follows: TGTGCCAGCAGCTTAGGCCCTTCCGTCGGATCCAATCAGCCCCAGCATTTT.